This T cell receptor (beta chain) was observed in a study of T cell responses to AZD1222 COVID-19 vaccine. Sequencing used immunoSEQ multiplex PCR; TCRdb keeps in-frame clones, though not all of them. Among approximately 90,000 clones listed, around 87% were seen once. This TCR came from an adult in good health. The source material was peripheral blood, sampled on day 0 of AZD1222 vaccination.

CDR3 residues: CASGRQGNQPQHF. Here the CDR3 DNA reads TGTGCCAGCGGGCGACAGGGAAATCAGCCCCAGCATTTT. The chain couples TRBV6-5 to TRBJ1-5; TRBD1 matches 7 bases. The germline gives CDR1 MNHEY, CDR2 SVGAGI. Trimming at V came to 8 bases and at J to 4 bases, leaving 5 bases not matched to a gene. The CDR3 runs to 13 residues.